The 26 T cell receptor beta chains below come from one sample, sequenced in a study of cytomegalovirus exposure and HLA in healthy donors. PCR was performed using 60 Vbeta and 13 Jbeta primers. Assay used: immunoSEQ multiplex PCR; TCRdb lists only in-frame clones, some missing. The data show around 130,000 clones, with 75% to 90% seen just once and approximately 6.7% held by the top ten. Sequenced material: PBMCs. Every receptor here comes from a woman in her twenties or thirties in good health and CMV-seropositive.

The J gene is TRBJ1-3, the V gene TRBV9, with TRBD1 identical over 10 bases. Germline values: CDR1 SGDLS, CDR2 YYNGEE. V shed 0 bases, J shed 2 bases, and the junction held 2 bases outside the gene matches. The CDR3 spans 16 residues. The DNA of the CDR3 is TGTGCCAGCAGCGTAGGGACAGGGGGAGCTGGAAACACCATATATTTT. Its protein product is CASSVGTGGAGNTIYF.

V gene TRBV6-5 combines with J gene TRBJ2-7, with 9 positions matching TRBD2. Germline lookup yields CDR1 MNHEY and CDR2 SVGAGI. The CDR3 totals 15 residues. V gave up 8 bases and J gave up 7 bases; unmatched junction bases: 15. CDR3 sequence: CASGGSGRPLGEQYF. The CDR3 bases are TGTGCCAGCGGGGGTAGCGGGAGACCTTTGGGGGAGCAGTACTTC.

This chain connects TRBV9 to TRBJ2-5, with 12 bases fitting TRBD2. The ends lost 3 bases at V and 5 bases at J; junction bases unmatched: 5. This CDR3 contains 15 residues. Per the germline V gene, CDR1 is SGDLS and CDR2 is YYNGEE. The CDR3 protein is CASSAASGGAETQYF. DNA of the CDR3: TGTGCCAGCAGCGCAGCTAGCGGGGGGGCCGAGACCCAGTACTTC. Complete variable domain (other parts from reference TRBV9 and TRBJ2-5): DSGVTQTPKHLITATGQRVTLRCSPRSGDLSVYWYQQSLDQGLQFLIQYYNGEERAKGNILERFSAQQFPDLHSELNLSSLELGDSALYFCASSAASGGAETQYFGPGTRLLVL.

The chain employs TRBV19 and TRBJ2-6; tentatively, D is TRBD1 (5 bases). From germline, CDR1 is LNHDA and CDR2 SQIVND (reference sequence). V lost 5 bases and J 1 base, leaving 6 bases between the germline ends. CDR3 length equals 14 residues. CDR3 protein: CASSSGSGANVLTF. CDR3 nucleotide sequence: TGTGCCAGTAGTTCAGGGTCTGGGGCCAACGTCCTGACTTTC.

The chain is built from TRBV6-6 and TRBJ1-5; 9 bases agree with TRBD1. CDR1 MNHNY and CDR2 SVGAGI come from the germline V gene (reference sequence). CDR3 length: 16 amino acids. The trim removed 4 bases at V and 4 bases at J, leaving 8 bases unmatched. The chain's CDR3 is CASSSGQGTVNQPQHF. The CDR3 bases are TGTGCCAGCAGTTCGGGACAGGGTACTGTGAATCAGCCCCAGCATTTT.

V and J are TRBV19 and TRBJ1-1; perhaps TRBD1 as D (6 bases). The CDR3 covers 15 residues. V was pared by 5 bases and J by 4 bases, with 17 bases between. The germline gives CDR1 LNHDA, CDR2 SQIVND (reference sequence). CDR3: CASSLIQGRGTEAFF. DNA for the CDR3: TGTGCCAGTAGTCTAATACAGGGTAGGGGCACTGAAGCTTTCTTT.

The V and J genes are TRBV28 and TRBJ1-2; no clear D gene. V was shortened by 4 bases and J by 8 bases, with 8 bases between the two germline ends. This CDR3 is built from 11 residues. Looked up from germline, CDR1 is MDHEN and CDR2 is SYDVKM. This chain's CDR3 is CASSYREGYTF. DNA for the CDR3: TGTGCCAGCAGTTACCGAGAGGGCTACACCTTC.

The chain employs TRBV10-3 and TRBJ2-7; 12 positions match TRBD2. Trimming at V came to 6 bases and at J to 3 bases, leaving 6 bases not matched to a gene. The CDR3 contains 15 residues. The germline V gene has CDR1 ENHRY and CDR2 SYGVKD. DNA of the CDR3: TGTGCCATCAGCCCGCTACTAGCGGGAGGCTACGAGCAGTACTTC. Amino acid sequence: CAISPLLAGGYEQYF.

Comment on this clone: Other nucleotide sequences from this sample produce the same CDR3. The gene calls are TRBV5-1 and TRBJ1-4, with 9 nucleotides matching TRBD1. After removal of 4 bases from V and 5 bases from J, the junction contained 3 bases not matched to a gene. Germline-derived CDR1 and CDR2 are SGHRS and YFSETQ. This CDR3 spans 14 amino acids. CDR3 DNA sequence: TGCGCCAGCAGCCCTGGGACAGGGAATGAAAAACTGTTTTTT. Translating gives CASSPGTGNEKLFF.

In nucleotides, the CDR3 is TGTGCCAGCAGCTTCGGGAGGTCCTACGAGCAGTACTTC. This sequence encodes CASSFGRSYEQYF. The gene calls are TRBV5-6 and TRBJ2-7, with 7 bases identical to TRBD2. V was clipped by 2 bases and J by 1 base; unmatched bases: 0. CDR3 length: 13 residues. From germline, CDR1 is SGHDT and CDR2 YYEEEE. Looking up the rest from reference TRBV5-6 and TRBJ2-7 gives the full variable domain: DAGVTQSPTHLIKTRGQQVTLRCSPKSGHDTVSWYQQALGQGPQFIFQYYEEEERQRGNFPDRFSGHQFPNYSSELNVNALLLGDSALYLCASSFGRSYEQYFGPGTRLTVT.

The rearrangement uses TRBV4-2 and TRBJ2-7; possibly TRBD2 for D (7 bases). Germline CDR1 and CDR2: LGHNA and YNFKEQ. CDR3 length: 15 residues. V was shortened by 1 base and J by 5 bases, with 15 bases between the two germline ends. The CDR3 sequence: CASSQVGGEEDEQYF. CDR3 nucleotide sequence: TGTGCCAGCAGCCAAGTAGGGGGGGAGGAGGACGAGCAGTACTTC.

The rearrangement links TRBV30 to TRBJ2-7, with a tentative D call TRBD2 (6 bases). V was clipped by 6 bases and J by 7 bases, with 16 bases between them. This CDR3 region has 12 residues. The V gene's germline CDR1 is GTSNPN and CDR2 SVGIG (reference sequence). The chain's CDR3 is CACSVSAGEQYF. The CDR3 DNA sequence: TGTGCCTGCTCCGTTTCGGCGGGGGAGCAGTACTTC. The entire variable domain, with the rest obtained from reference TRBV30 and TRBJ2-7, is as follows: SQTIHQWPATLVQPVGSPLSLECTVEGTSNPNLYWYRQAAGRGLQLLFYSVGIGQISSEVPQNLSASRPQDRQFILSSKKLLLSDSGFYLCACSVSAGEQYFGPGTRLTVT.

The sample holds a few counts of this clone. The CDR3, as DNA: TGTGCCAGCCCCCCGGAGGGGGCGGAAGATACGCAGTATTTT. Its translation is CASPPEGAEDTQYF. The chain couples TRBV5-4 to TRBJ2-3; weak D call: TRBD1 (7 bases). The CDR3 has 14 amino acids. Trimming left V 7 bases short and J 5 bases short, with 17 bases between. Germline lookup yields CDR1 SGHNT and CDR2 YYREEE (reference sequence).

There are a few counts of this clone. CDR3 in amino acids: CSGLGQSYEQYF. The CDR3 region has the DNA TGCAGCGGGCTGGGGCAGTCCTACGAGCAGTACTTC. This sequence joins TRBV29-1 and TRBJ2-5, with D possibly matching TRBD1 (5 bases). The DNA end lines up better with TRBJ2-7; the J call may be wrong. The CDR3 consists of 12 residues. Per the germline V gene, CDR1 is SQVTM and CDR2 is ANQGSEA.

This chain uses TRBV2 with TRBJ1-2; D may be TRBD1 (5 bases). V gave up 8 bases and J gave up 8 bases, with 24 bases separating them. Germline CDR1 and CDR2: SNHLY and FYNNEI. The CDR3 runs 15 residues. The CDR3 DNA reads as TGTGCCAGCTGTTACCACCTGACAGCTTTAGAGGGCTACACCTTC. It codes for CASCYHLTALEGYTF.

The chain links TRBV28 to TRBJ1-3; no definite D call. Germline values: CDR1 MDHEN, CDR2 SYDVKM. The CDR3 extends over 16 amino acids. V shed 4 bases and J shed 0 bases, with 13 bases lying between them. The CDR3 DNA is TGTGCCAGCAGTTCCGCCGAACGAGTCTCTGGAAACACCATATATTTT. It is translated as CASSSAERVSGNTIYF.

The rearrangement uses TRBV5-1 and TRBJ2-5; D possibly corresponds to TRBD1 (6 bases). The germline V gene has CDR1 SGHRS and CDR2 YFSETQ. The ends were cut back, 2 bases at V and 3 bases at J, with 14 bases in the middle. This CDR3 is 15 amino acids long. CDR3 protein: CASSLGGTAEETQYF. The CDR3 region has the DNA TGCGCCAGCAGCTTAGGGGGTACGGCAGAAGAGACCCAGTACTTC. The variable domain in full, with the rest retrieved from reference TRBV5-1 and TRBJ2-5, is KAGVTQTPRYLIKTRGQQVTLSCSPISGHRSVSWYQQTPGQGLQFLFEYFSETQRNKGNFPGRFSGRQFSNSRSEMNVSTLELGDSALYLCASSLGGTAEETQYFGPGTRLLVL.

The rearrangement links TRBV5-4 to TRBJ1-1; tentative D call: TRBD1 (5 bases). This CDR3 has 14 residues. CDR1 is SGHNT, CDR2 YYREEE, per germline (reference sequence). Trimming cost V 1 base and J 3 bases, with 10 bases left between them. The CDR3 nucleotides read TGTGCCAGCAGCTTGTTAGGGGTCGACACTGAAGCTTTCTTT. This gives the protein CASSLLGVDTEAFF.

V is TRBV5-1 and J is TRBJ2-5; D is ambiguous. Germline CDR1 is SGHRS and CDR2 is YFSETQ. V gave up 1 base and J gave up 2 bases, with 9 bases separating them. The CDR3 runs 14 residues. CDR3 DNA: TGCGCCAGCAGCTTGTTTTCGTTTCAAGAGACCCAGTACTTC. Protein sequence: CASSLFSFQETQYF.

Concerning this clone: Relative to the germline gene, one junction end is altered; a read error may explain this. The chain links TRBV7-2 to TRBJ2-4; D is perhaps TRBD1 (6 bases). The CDR3 is 15 residues long. Germline loops: CDR1 SGHTA, CDR2 FQGNSA. Written as DNA, the CDR3 is TGTGCCAGCAGCTTTCGAAGGACAGCCCAAAACATTCAGTACTTC. This codes for CASSFRRTAQNIQYF.

This chain links TRBV19 with TRBJ1-1, with D perhaps TRBD1 (5 bases). The germline gives CDR1 LNHDA, CDR2 SQIVND (reference sequence). This CDR3 is built from 14 residues. V was trimmed by 5 bases and J by 1 base, leaving 11 bases between them. The CDR3 bases are TGTGCCAGTAGTGGCAGGGCTACGAACACTGAAGCTTTCTTT. It is translated as CASSGRATNTEAFF.

CDR3 nucleotide sequence: TGTGCCAGCAGTGAAGGTTTTGGCAGCAATCAGCCCCAGCATTTT. Its protein product is CASSEGFGSNQPQHF. The rearrangement links TRBV6-1 to TRBJ1-5; D is unclear. Germline CDR1 and CDR2: MNHNS and SASEGT. The CDR3 spans 15 residues. V was trimmed by 1 base and J by 1 base, leaving 8 bases between them.

The J gene is TRBJ1-2, the V gene TRBV6-5, with D possibly matching TRBD1 (6 bases). Germline V gives CDR1 MNHEY, CDR2 SVGAGI. There are 12 residues in the CDR3. V dropped 6 bases and J dropped 4 bases, with 9 bases sitting between them. CDR3 nucleotide sequence: TGTGCCAGCAGCAGGGGCTTCTATGGCTACACCTTC. Its protein product is CASSRGFYGYTF.

This chain links TRBV7-9 with TRBJ1-3; no clear D gene. From germline, CDR1 is SEHNR and CDR2 FQNEAQ (reference sequence). The CDR3 sequence is 16 residues long. The V end lost 7 bases, the J end lost 0 bases, and 16 bases lay between the germline ends. The CDR3 DNA reads TGTGCCAGCACCCTTCTCGTCGCCAGCTCTGGAAACACCATATATTTT. Protein sequence: CASTLLVASSGNTIYF. Full variable domain (remainder filled in from reference TRBV7-9 and TRBJ1-3): DTGVSQNPRHKITKRGQNVTFRCDPISEHNRLYWYRQTLGQGPEFLTYFQNEAQLEKSRLLSDRFSAERPKGSFSTLEIQRTEQGDSAMYLCASTLLVASSGNTIYFGEGSWLTVV.

The V and J genes are TRBV18 and TRBJ2-1, with D maybe TRBD2 (6 bases). Germline V gene lookup returns CDR1 KGHSH and CDR2 LQKENI. The CDR3 extends over 17 amino acids. Deletions cut 3 bases from V and 6 bases from J, with 21 bases between. The CDR3 is CASSPQPPRLDANEQFF. CDR3 in DNA: TGTGCCAGCTCACCCCAGCCCCCTAGACTAGACGCCAATGAGCAGTTCTTC.

This rearrangement joins TRBV28 to TRBJ2-7, with unresolved D. V was pared by 2 bases and J by 2 bases, with 10 bases between. CDR3 length equals 14 residues. Germline V gene data show CDR1 as MDHEN and CDR2 as SYDVKM. The CDR3 nucleotides are TGTGCCAGCAGTTTAGCCCAGATAACCTACGAGCAGTACTTC. Its protein is CASSLAQITYEQYF.